The rows below give T cell receptor beta chains drawn from one sample of a study of memory CD8 T cells in hepatitis C reinfection. TCRdb's table, derived via immunoSEQ multiplex PCR, lists solely in-frame clones and lacks some. The sample holds some 50,000 clones, roughly nine tenths seen once. The sequenced material came from naive CD8+ T cells sorted from blood. These receptors came from a man aged 18 to 30 with hepatitis C virus infection. Both conserved end residues are part of each CDR3. A D gene is named only where the DNA matches it firmly. The size of a clone is reported for some rows only, either as once, few or many, or as a class for expanded clones.

clone_size: .
j_call: TRBJ2-5
d_call: .
v_call: TRBV28
cdr3_aa: CASSPLQETQYF
cdr3_nt: TGTGCCAGCAGCCCCCTTCAAGAGACCCAGTACTTC

clone_size: .
j_call: TRBJ2-3
d_call: .
v_call: TRBV16
cdr3_aa: CASRDTDTDTQYF
cdr3_nt: TGTGCCAGCCGGGACACCGACACAGATACGCAGTATTTT

clone_size: .
j_call: TRBJ1-1
d_call: TRBD1
v_call: TRBV11-2
cdr3_aa: CASSLQGRVTEAFF
cdr3_nt: TGTGCCAGCAGCCTACAGGGGCGTGTGACTGAAGCTTTCTTT

clone_size: once
j_call: TRBJ2-1
d_call: .
v_call: TRBV29-1
cdr3_aa: CSVEGQGFSYNEQFF
cdr3_nt: TGCAGCGTTGAAGGGCAGGGGTTCTCCTACAATGAGCAGTTCTTC

clone_size: .
j_call: TRBJ1-1
d_call: .
v_call: TRBV6-5
cdr3_aa: CASSYSSGVTEAFF
cdr3_nt: TGTGCCAGCAGTTACTCATCAGGGGTCACTGAAGCTTTCTTT

clone_size: .
j_call: TRBJ2-1
d_call: TRBD2
v_call: TRBV19
cdr3_aa: CASSIDLGRAYNEQFF
cdr3_nt: TGTGCCAGTAGTATAGACCTCGGGAGGGCCTACAATGAGCAGTTCTTC

clone_size: .
j_call: TRBJ1-6
d_call: TRBD1
v_call: TRBV6-5
cdr3_aa: CASSYGQGRNSPLHF
cdr3_nt: TGTGCCAGCAGTTACGGACAGGGGAGGAATTCACCCCTCCACTTT

clone_size: .
j_call: TRBJ2-1
d_call: .
v_call: TRBV6-5
cdr3_aa: CASRLTISYNEQFF
cdr3_nt: TGTGCCAGCAGACTTACTATTTCCTACAATGAGCAGTTCTTC

clone_size: .
j_call: TRBJ1-2
d_call: .
v_call: TRBV4-3
cdr3_aa: CASSQDRGTSTYGYTF
cdr3_nt: TGCGCCAGCAGCCAAGATAGGGGGACTAGTACCTATGGCTACACCTTC

clone_size: .
j_call: TRBJ2-2
d_call: .
v_call: TRBV29-1
cdr3_aa: CSVEAPTGELFF
cdr3_nt: TGCAGCGTTGAAGCTCCCACCGGGGAGCTGTTTTTT

clone_size: .
j_call: TRBJ2-1
d_call: TRBD2
v_call: TRBV10-1
cdr3_aa: CASSEAGGPPYNEQFF
cdr3_nt: TGCGCCAGCAGTGAAGCGGGAGGGCCCCCCTACAATGAGCAGTTCTTC

clone_size: .
j_call: TRBJ2-1
d_call: .
v_call: TRBV7-8
cdr3_aa: CASSSLYEQFF
cdr3_nt: TGTGCCAGCAGCTCTCTCTATGAGCAGTTCTTC

clone_size: .
j_call: TRBJ1-2
d_call: TRBD1
v_call: TRBV5-8
cdr3_aa: CASSRGTGGGYGYTF
cdr3_nt: TGTGCCAGCAGCCGAGGGACAGGGGGCGGGTATGGCTACACCTTC

clone_size: .
j_call: TRBJ2-7
d_call: .
v_call: TRBV19
cdr3_aa: CASSIRAGGSYEQYF
cdr3_nt: TGTGCCAGTAGTATCAGGGCAGGCGGTTCCTACGAGCAGTACTTC

clone_size: .
j_call: TRBJ2-5
d_call: TRBD1
v_call: TRBV15
cdr3_aa: CATSNRDRGFLETQYF
cdr3_nt: TGTGCCACCAGCAACCGGGACAGGGGATTCTTGGAGACCCAGTACTTC

clone_size: .
j_call: TRBJ2-5
d_call: TRBD2
v_call: TRBV6-1
cdr3_aa: CASSGRLAGVGTQYF
cdr3_nt: TGTGCCAGCAGTGGCCGCCTAGCGGGAGTCGGGACCCAGTACTTC

clone_size: .
j_call: TRBJ1-1
d_call: .
v_call: TRBV4-3
cdr3_aa: CASSQSTGAEAFF
cdr3_nt: TGCGCCAGCAGCCAGTCGACGGGAGCGGAAGCTTTCTTT

clone_size: .
j_call: TRBJ2-6
d_call: TRBD1
v_call: TRBV7-6
cdr3_aa: CASSGPTGAGANVLTF
cdr3_nt: TGTGCCAGCAGCGGACCGACAGGGGCCGGGGCCAACGTCCTGACTTTC

clone_size: .
j_call: TRBJ1-4
d_call: .
v_call: TRBV9
cdr3_aa: CASSGSKGNEKLFF
cdr3_nt: TGTGCCAGCAGCGGGTCGAAGGGGAATGAAAAACTGTTTTTT

clone_size: .
j_call: TRBJ2-7
d_call: TRBD1
v_call: TRBV2
cdr3_aa: CASSAGLGQDGHAGYEQYF
cdr3_nt: TGTGCCAGCAGCGCTGGGCTGGGACAGGATGGTCACGCTGGATACGAGCAGTACTTC

clone_size: .
j_call: TRBJ2-1
d_call: .
v_call: TRBV29-1
cdr3_aa: CSVLFGRSDEQFF
cdr3_nt: TGCAGCGTTCTTTTTGGGAGATCGGATGAGCAGTTCTTC

clone_size: .
j_call: TRBJ2-7
d_call: .
v_call: TRBV5-1
cdr3_aa: CASRLYPSDSYEQYF
cdr3_nt: TGCGCCAGCAGATTGTACCCTAGCGACTCCTACGAGCAGTACTTC

clone_size: once
j_call: TRBJ2-5
d_call: .
v_call: TRBV25-1
cdr3_aa: CASSPTGTQETQYF
cdr3_nt: TGTGCCAGCAGTCCGACAGGGACTCAAGAGACCCAGTACTTC

clone_size: .
j_call: TRBJ2-1
d_call: .
v_call: TRBV12-5
cdr3_aa: CASGKGDRDNEQFF
cdr3_nt: TGTGCTAGTGGTAAAGGGGATCGGGACAATGAGCAGTTCTTC

clone_size: .
j_call: TRBJ2-3
d_call: .
v_call: TRBV7-9
cdr3_aa: CASSSDSFPLTDTQYF
cdr3_nt: TGTGCCAGCAGCTCGGACAGTTTTCCCCTCACAGATACGCAGTATTTT

clone_size: .
j_call: TRBJ2-3
d_call: TRBD2
v_call: TRBV5-4
cdr3_aa: CASSSRTSGRTDTQYF
cdr3_nt: TGTGCCAGCAGCTCTAGGACTAGCGGGAGAACAGATACGCAGTATTTT

clone_size: .
j_call: TRBJ2-1
d_call: .
v_call: TRBV7-9
cdr3_aa: CASSLARAYNEQFF
cdr3_nt: TGTGCCAGCAGCTTAGCCAGGGCCTACAATGAGCAGTTCTTC

clone_size: .
j_call: TRBJ1-5
d_call: TRBD1
v_call: TRBV19
cdr3_aa: CASKIGTGRNRNQPQHF
cdr3_nt: TGTGCCAGTAAAATCGGGACAGGGAGAAATCGGAATCAGCCCCAGCATTTT

clone_size: .
j_call: TRBJ2-1
d_call: .
v_call: TRBV12-5
cdr3_aa: CASGLPPLGNEQFF
cdr3_nt: TGTGCTAGTGGTTTGCCCCCTCTAGGTAATGAGCAGTTCTTC

clone_size: .
j_call: TRBJ1-1
d_call: .
v_call: TRBV11-2
cdr3_aa: CASSFRGDDTEAFF
cdr3_nt: TGTGCCAGCAGCTTTAGGGGTGACGACACTGAAGCTTTCTTT

clone_size: .
j_call: TRBJ2-3
d_call: .
v_call: TRBV10-3
cdr3_aa: CAISDPGREDGTDTQYF
cdr3_nt: TGTGCCATCAGTGACCCTGGAAGGGAGGACGGCACAGATACGCAGTATTTT

clone_size: .
j_call: TRBJ2-1
d_call: .
v_call: TRBV29-1
cdr3_aa: CSAEGGNEQFF
cdr3_nt: TGCAGCGCGGAGGGAGGAAATGAGCAGTTCTTC

clone_size: .
j_call: TRBJ2-2
d_call: .
v_call: TRBV5-1
cdr3_aa: CASRHVERLTGELFF
cdr3_nt: TGCGCCAGCAGGCATGTAGAGCGGCTCACCGGGGAGCTGTTTTTT

clone_size: .
j_call: TRBJ2-7
d_call: .
v_call: TRBV7-9
cdr3_aa: CASSLGTAYEQYF
cdr3_nt: TGTGCCAGCAGCTTAGGGACAGCCTACGAGCAGTACTTC

clone_size: .
j_call: TRBJ2-2
d_call: TRBD1
v_call: TRBV19
cdr3_aa: CASSRDRYTGELFF
cdr3_nt: TGTGCCAGTAGCCGGGACAGATACACCGGGGAGCTGTTTTTT

clone_size: once
j_call: TRBJ2-1
d_call: .
v_call: TRBV5-4
cdr3_aa: CASSPGDGGGFDEQFF
cdr3_nt: TGTGCCAGCAGCCCAGGCGATGGGGGCGGTTTCGATGAGCAGTTCTTC

clone_size: .
j_call: TRBJ2-5
d_call: .
v_call: TRBV6-5
cdr3_aa: CASSTVETQYF
cdr3_nt: TGTGCCAGCAGCACAGTGGAGACCCAGTACTTC

clone_size: once
j_call: TRBJ1-2
d_call: .
v_call: TRBV7-6
cdr3_aa: CASSLAGGDGYTF
cdr3_nt: TGTGCCAGCAGCTTAGCCGGCGGGGATGGCTACACCTTC

clone_size: .
j_call: TRBJ1-1
d_call: TRBD1
v_call: TRBV7-2
cdr3_aa: CASSLGQGKPETFF
cdr3_nt: TGTGCCAGCAGCTTAGGACAGGGCAAACCTGAAACTTTCTTT

clone_size: once
j_call: TRBJ2-1
d_call: .
v_call: TRBV28
cdr3_aa: CASSFFDSYNEQFF
cdr3_nt: TGTGCCAGCAGTTTCTTTGACAGTTACAATGAGCAGTTCTTC

clone_size: .
j_call: TRBJ1-2
d_call: TRBD1
v_call: TRBV19
cdr3_aa: CASSIPGGASGYTF
cdr3_nt: TGTGCCAGTAGTATACCAGGGGGCGCTTCTGGCTACACCTTC

clone_size: .
j_call: TRBJ2-5
d_call: .
v_call: TRBV28
cdr3_aa: CASSSRVSETQYF
cdr3_nt: TGTGCCAGCAGTTCCAGGGTGTCAGAGACCCAGTACTTC

clone_size: .
j_call: TRBJ1-1
d_call: TRBD1
v_call: TRBV10-3
cdr3_aa: CAISTGGGGTEAFF
cdr3_nt: TGTGCCATCAGCACAGGGGGCGGTGGCACTGAAGCTTTCTTT

clone_size: few
j_call: TRBJ2-2
d_call: .
v_call: TRBV6-1
cdr3_aa: CASMGSVNTGELFF
cdr3_nt: TGTGCCAGCATGGGCAGTGTGAACACCGGGGAGCTGTTTTTT

clone_size: .
j_call: TRBJ1-2
d_call: TRBD1
v_call: TRBV5-6
cdr3_aa: CASSPPQGAGYTF
cdr3_nt: TGTGCCAGCAGCCCCCCCCAGGGGGCTGGCTACACCTTC

clone_size: .
j_call: TRBJ1-1
d_call: .
v_call: TRBV27
cdr3_aa: CASSLSPGLNTEAFF
cdr3_nt: TGTGCCAGCAGTTTATCCCCAGGGCTGAACACTGAAGCTTTCTTT

clone_size: once
j_call: TRBJ2-3
d_call: TRBD1
v_call: TRBV14
cdr3_aa: CASSPWTGGEDTQYF
cdr3_nt: TGTGCCAGCAGCCCATGGACAGGGGGCGAAGATACGCAGTATTTT

clone_size: .
j_call: TRBJ1-4
d_call: .
v_call: TRBV5-1
cdr3_aa: CASSLGRAPANEKLFF
cdr3_nt: TGCGCCAGCAGCCTCGGGAGGGCCCCGGCTAATGAAAAACTGTTTTTT

clone_size: .
j_call: TRBJ1-5
d_call: .
v_call: TRBV21-1
cdr3_aa: CASSTTRRGTGSNQPQHF
cdr3_nt: TGTGCCAGCAGCACCACCAGGAGGGGGACAGGTAGCAATCAGCCCCAGCATTTT

clone_size: .
j_call: TRBJ2-5
d_call: TRBD2
v_call: TRBV19
cdr3_aa: CASRSLAGAGQETQYF
cdr3_nt: TGTGCCAGTAGGTCTCTAGCGGGAGCTGGGCAAGAGACCCAGTACTTC

clone_size: .
j_call: TRBJ1-5
d_call: .
v_call: TRBV27
cdr3_aa: CASSSTGLDQPQHF
cdr3_nt: TGTGCCAGCAGTTCCACAGGGTTGGATCAGCCCCAGCATTTT

clone_size: .
j_call: TRBJ1-2
d_call: .
v_call: TRBV9
cdr3_aa: CASSVAGTTRGYTF
cdr3_nt: TGTGCCAGCAGCGTAGCGGGAACAACGAGAGGCTACACCTTC

clone_size: .
j_call: TRBJ2-7
d_call: TRBD2
v_call: TRBV7-8
cdr3_aa: CASSPGGRAYEQYF
cdr3_nt: TGTGCCAGCAGTCCCGGCGGGAGGGCCTACGAGCAGTACTTC

clone_size: .
j_call: TRBJ2-1
d_call: .
v_call: TRBV7-6
cdr3_aa: CASSLETGFNEQFF
cdr3_nt: TGTGCCAGCAGCTTAGAGACAGGATTTAATGAGCAGTTCTTC

clone_size: once
j_call: TRBJ2-3
d_call: TRBD2
v_call: TRBV27
cdr3_aa: CASSLGTSGISGTDTQYF
cdr3_nt: TGTGCCAGCAGTTTAGGGACTAGCGGGATATCCGGCACAGATACGCAGTATTTT

clone_size: few
j_call: TRBJ2-4
d_call: .
v_call: TRBV6-6
cdr3_aa: CASSYSVGRAKNIQYF
cdr3_nt: TGTGCCAGCAGTTACTCGGTGGGGCGCGCCAAAAACATTCAGTACTTC

clone_size: .
j_call: TRBJ2-3
d_call: TRBD2
v_call: TRBV29-1
cdr3_aa: CSVAPSSGGAPDTQYF
cdr3_nt: TGCAGCGTTGCCCCCTCTAGCGGGGGGGCCCCAGATACGCAGTATTTT